These T cell receptor beta chains were read from a single sample in a study of blood T cells in healthy people across ages. TCRdb ran MiXCR on the 5' RACE reads and lists one entry per CDR3 protein. The top ten clones hold 7.7% of a sample with some 1.5 million distinct CDR3 sequences, roughly 27% of them seen once. The specimen sequenced was blood. The receptors come from a woman younger than 45 in good health. Each CDR3 is given with its conserved first and last residue. The D gene is left open where the match is weak. Clone size is given for some rows only: seen once, a few or many times, or a class if the clone is expanded.

j_gene,len,abundance,v_gene,d_gene,CDR3aa,CDR3nt
TRBJ2-1,15,many,TRBV20-1,.,CSAAPLQAGKNEQFF,TGCAGTGCTGCGCCTCTCCAGGCAGGGAAGAATGAGCAGTTCTTC
TRBJ2-1,12,few,TRBV28,.,CASSGQGREQFF,TGTGCCAGCAGCGGCCAGGGTAGAGAGCAGTTCTTC
TRBJ2-7,16,few,TRBV21-1,.,CASSRNRGTRDYEQYF,TGTGCCAGCAGCAGAAACAGGGGTACCCGAGACTACGAGCAGTACTTC
TRBJ1-5,15,few,TRBV7-8,.,CASSDRPWSNQPQHF,TGTGCCAGCAGCGACAGGCCTTGGAGCAATCAGCCCCAGCATTTT
TRBJ1-1,13,.,TRBV5-1,.,CASRIDPNTKAFF,TGCGCCAGCAGGATCGACCCGAACACTAAAGCTTTCTTT
TRBJ2-1,16,few,TRBV12-3/TRBV12-4,TRBD2,CASSPRPGLAGNEQFF,TGTGCCAGCAGTCCTCGCCCGGGACTAGCGGGGAATGAGCAGTTCTTC
TRBJ2-3,20,many,TRBV20-1,TRBD2,CSARAAGGQSRDASTDTQYF,TGCAGTGCTAGAGCGGCGGGAGGCCAATCCCGAGACGCTAGCACAGATACGCAGTATTTT
TRBJ2-2,14,.,TRBV27,.,CASRDLRVGGELFF,TGTGCCAGCAGAGATCTTAGGGTCGGCGGGGAGCTGTTTTTT
TRBJ2-5,15,.,TRBV4-1,.,CASSRSSGQQETQYF,TGCGCCAGCAGCCGGAGCAGTGGACAGCAAGAGACCCAGTACTTC
TRBJ1-2,14,few,TRBV7-2,.,CASIWTDFNYGYTF,TGTGCCAGTATATGGACCGATTTTAACTATGGCTACACCTTC
TRBJ2-7,17,.,TRBV12-3/TRBV12-4,TRBD2,CASSRAGLAVSSYEQYF,TGTGCCAGTTCTCGAGCGGGACTAGCGGTAAGCTCCTACGAGCAGTACTTC
TRBJ2-1,15,few,TRBV5-1,TRBD2,CASSFETSGSPEQFF,TGCGCCAGCAGCTTCGAAACTAGCGGGAGTCCTGAGCAGTTCTTC
TRBJ2-3,14,.,TRBV12-3/TRBV12-4,.,CATNVAGTADTQYF,TGTGCCACGAATGTGGCAGGGACGGCAGATACGCAGTATTTT
TRBJ1-6,14,.,TRBV12-3/TRBV12-4,.,CASREGDTESPLHF,TGTGCCAGCAGGGAGGGGGACACCGAATCACCCCTCCACTTT
TRBJ2-1,15,.,TRBV7-8,.,CASSLAVGGDQEQFF,TGTGCCAGCAGCTTAGCGGTGGGAGGAGATCAGGAGCAGTTCTTC
TRBJ2-1,16,.,TRBV4-1,TRBD1,CASSPGQNRQGNEQFF,TGCGCCAGCAGCCCGGGACAGAACCGTCAGGGCAATGAGCAGTTCTTC
TRBJ2-3,15,.,TRBV19,TRBD2,CASNPVASGGDTQYF,TGTGCCAGTAACCCGGTGGCTAGCGGGGGGGATACGCAGTATTTT
TRBJ2-1,13,.,TRBV4-1,.,CASSRSRTGEQFF,TGCGCCAGCAGCCGGTCTCGGACGGGGGAGCAGTTCTTC
TRBJ1-1,14,.,TRBV7-2,.,CASSLSSMNTEAFF,TGTGCCAGCAGCTTATCCTCTATGAACACTGAAGCTTTCTTT
TRBJ1-2,15,.,TRBV20-1,TRBD1,CSATWTGAKNYSYTF,TGCAGTGCTACTTGGACAGGGGCGAAAAACTATAGCTACACCTTC
TRBJ1-4,16,few,TRBV7-2,.,CASSPWGPTTNEKLFF,TGTGCCAGCAGCCCTTGGGGGCCCACAACTAATGAAAAACTGTTTTTT
TRBJ2-7,15,once,TRBV6-1,TRBD1,CASRRGQGINNEQYF,TGTGCCAGCAGACGAGGACAGGGAATTAACAATGAGCAGTACTTC
TRBJ2-7,12,.,TRBV29-1,TRBD1,CSVGTGLGALTF,TGCAGCGTCGGGACAGGATTGGGGGCTTTAACCTTC
TRBJ2-7,13,.,TRBV29-1,TRBD1,CSVETAGGYEQYF,TGCAGCGTTGAAACGGCAGGGGGCTACGAGCAGTACTTC
TRBJ2-1,15,.,TRBV7-6,TRBD1,CASSPTGTGFDEQFF,TGTGCCAGCAGCCCCACCGGGACAGGGTTCGATGAGCAGTTCTTC
TRBJ1-6,15,.,TRBV2,.,CASRGGRLNNSPLHF,TGTGCCAGCAGAGGGGGTCGACTGAATAATTCACCCCTCCACTTT
TRBJ2-1,13,.,TRBV5-1,.,CASSAGPGYVGFF,TGCGCCAGCAGCGCCGGGCCGGGGTACGTAGGGTTCTTC
TRBJ2-1,14,.,TRBV5-1,.,CASQYEGVHSEQFF,TGCGCCAGCCAATACGAGGGTGTACACAGTGAGCAGTTCTTC
TRBJ2-1,15,few,TRBV6-2/TRBV6-3,TRBD2,CASSLFASGDNEQFF,TGTGCCAGCAGCCTTTTTGCTAGCGGGGACAATGAGCAGTTCTTC
TRBJ2-3,16,.,TRBV25-1,.,CASSLGGGLTTDTQYF,TGTGCCAGCTCCCTGGGGGGGGGGCTGACGACAGATACGCAGTATTTT
TRBJ2-1,13,few,TRBV7-7,.,CASSRGRTSEQFF,TGTGCCAGCAGCCGAGGACGGACGTCGGAGCAGTTCTTC
TRBJ1-1,12,.,TRBV2,.,CVLENKGFEAFF,TGTGTCCTGGAAAATAAGGGGTTTGAAGCTTTCTTT
TRBJ2-1,16,.,TRBV7-3,TRBD2,CASSLKGAGGHNEQFF,TGTGCCAGCAGCTTAAAAGGGGCGGGGGGGCATAATGAGCAGTTCTTC
TRBJ2-3,14,many,TRBV7-2,TRBD2,CASSFSGGTDTQYF,TGTGCCAGCAGCTTTAGCGGGGGCACAGATACGCAGTATTTT
TRBJ2-3,16,few,TRBV6-2/TRBV6-3,TRBD2,CASRGTSGSSTDTQYF,TGTGCCAGCAGAGGGACTAGCGGATCTAGCACAGATACGCAGTATTTT
TRBJ2-5,13,.,TRBV5-5,.,CASSFMGLETQYF,TGTGCCAGCAGCTTCATGGGTTTAGAGACCCAGTACTTC
TRBJ1-2,13,.,TRBV11-2,TRBD1,CASRFTGEGGYTF,TGTGCCAGCAGGTTTACAGGGGAGGGTGGCTACACCTTC
TRBJ1-5,19,few,TRBV5-6,TRBD1,CASSLLGQGGFKGNQPQHF,TGTGCCAGCAGCTTGCTGGGACAGGGGGGCTTTAAGGGCAATCAGCCCCAGCATTTT
TRBJ2-3,16,once,TRBV18,.,CASSPKRGSYTDTQYF,TGTGCCAGCTCACCAAAAAGGGGGTCGTACACAGATACGCAGTATTTT
TRBJ2-1,15,few,TRBV2,TRBD2,CASSEGAGGPFEQFF,TGTGCCAGCAGTGAGGGAGCGGGGGGGCCATTTGAGCAGTTCTTC
TRBJ2-7,14,few,TRBV12-3/TRBV12-4,TRBD1,CASSVDRGGNEQYF,TGTGCCAGCAGTGTGGACAGGGGGGGAAACGAGCAGTACTTC
TRBJ2-3,15,few,TRBV24-1,TRBD2,CATSAAGEGTDTQYF,TGTGCCACCAGTGCAGCGGGAGAGGGCACAGATACGCAGTATTTT
TRBJ1-2,12,many,TRBV5-5,TRBD1,CASSRQGGGYTF,TGTGCCAGCAGCCGACAGGGAGGTGGCTACACCTTC